A single sample is the source of the 21 T cell receptor beta chains below, sequenced in a study of PD-1 blockade in mismatch repair-deficient tumors. TCRdb's copy holds only in-frame clones and misses some; the assay was immunoSEQ multiplex PCR. The sample holds about 25,000 clones, approximately 84% seen once. Sequenced here: PBMCs, sampled before pembrolizumab treatment. The receptors originated from an adult with mismatch repair-deficient cancer.

V usage is TRBV29-1 and J usage is TRBJ1-1, with TRBD1 as a possible D gene (6 bases). Germline CDR1 is SQVTM and CDR2 is ANQGSEA. Trimming stripped 4 bases from V and 1 base from J, with 19 bases between. This CDR3 is built from 16 residues. The CDR3 nucleotides are TGCAGCGTTGTCAAAGGGGGACGGGGGGGGAACACTGAAGCTTTCTTT. Translation: CSVVKGGRGGNTEAFF.

The J gene is TRBJ1-2, the V gene TRBV19, with a possible D match to TRBD1 (6 bases). Deletions cut 3 bases from V and 2 bases from J, with 10 bases between. Germline lookup yields CDR1 LNHDA and CDR2 SQIVND (reference sequence). The CDR3 is 14 residues long. The CDR3 sequence: CASSIGQLNYGYTF. Here the CDR3 DNA reads TGTGCCAGTAGTATCGGACAGCTAAACTATGGCTACACCTTC.

The chain carries TRBV29-1 and TRBJ2-3, with 7 bases lining up with TRBD1. The CDR3 runs 15 residues. Germline lookup yields CDR1 SQVTM and CDR2 ANQGSEA. V dropped 1 base and J dropped 1; count of bases not matched to a gene: 5. The CDR3 sequence is CSVEARTGRTDTQYF. The CDR3 DNA reads as TGCAGCGTTGAAGCCCGGACAGGACGCACAGATACGCAGTATTTT.

This clone was picked up a small number of times. This chain connects TRBV28 to TRBJ2-7, with a possible D match to TRBD1 (6 bases). This CDR3 region has 12 residues. Trimming shortened V by 5 bases and J by 4 bases, and 9 bases separated the two germline ends. Germline V gene data show CDR1 as MDHEN and CDR2 as SYDVKM. In DNA form, the CDR3 reads TGTGCCAGCAGTCTAGGACAGTACGAGCAGTACTTC. It codes for CASSLGQYEQYF.

J is TRBJ1-6 and V is TRBV5-6; tentative D call: TRBD1 (6 bases). CDR3 size: 18 residues. V lost 4 bases and J lost 0, with 17 bases in between. The V gene's germline CDR1 is SGHDT and CDR2 YYEEEE. The CDR3 here is CASSLYREGVSYNSPLHF. CDR3 bases: TGTGCCAGCAGCCTTTACAGGGAGGGGGTCTCCTATAATTCACCCCTCCACTTT.

The rearrangement uses TRBV28 and TRBJ2-7, with 8 nucleotides matching TRBD2. The CDR3 loop spans 15 amino acids. Germline CDR1 reads MDHEN; CDR2 reads SYDVKM. The trim removed 2 bases at V and 1 base at J, leaving 4 bases unmatched. CDR3 in amino acids: CASSLPGGTSYEQYF. DNA for the CDR3: TGTGCCAGCAGTTTACCGGGAGGGACTTCCTACGAGCAGTACTTC.

This chain uses TRBV6-5 with TRBJ1-2; no clear D gene. Looked up from germline, CDR1 is MNHEY and CDR2 is SVGAGI. The CDR3 totals 15 residues. Trimming pared 5 bases from V and 4 bases from J, leaving 17 bases between. The CDR3 nucleotides read TGTGCCAGCAGTCCGAGCTCGGGAAGTATCTATGGCTACACCTTC. Its translation: CASSPSSGSIYGYTF.

The chain carries TRBV5-1 and TRBJ2-3; 9 bases line up with TRBD2. This CDR3 is built from 16 residues. With 5 bases clipped from V and 2 bases from J, the junction kept 9 bases outside the gene matches. The germline CDR1 and CDR2 sequences are SGHRS and YFSETQ. The CDR3 spells CASSHSSGSFTDTQYF. The CDR3 DNA follows: TGCGCCAGCAGTCACAGTAGCGGGAGTTTCACAGATACGCAGTATTTT.

Notes on this clone: Germline and junction disagree at one end, which may indicate a read error. This chain joins TRBV7-7 and TRBJ2-5; no clear D gene. Germline V CDR1 and CDR2: SSHAT, FNYEAQ (reference sequence). The CDR3 loop spans 13 amino acids. The CDR3 loop reads CASSLVNQETQYF. The CDR3 region has the DNA TGTGCTAGCAGCTTAGTTAATCAAGAGACCCAGTACTTC.

The CDR3 loop is CASSRPGAGANVLTF. The CDR3 DNA is TGTGCCAGCAGCCGCCCGGGGGCTGGGGCCAACGTCCTGACTTTC. The rearrangement links TRBV7-2 to TRBJ2-6; D might be TRBD2 (6 bases). Germline V lookup: CDR1 SGHTA, CDR2 FQGNSA. The CDR3 is 15 residues long. Deletions cut 5 bases from V and 2 bases from J, with 10 bases between.

The chain employs TRBV15 and TRBJ1-4; D is perhaps TRBD1 (6 bases). Germline-derived CDR1 and CDR2 are LNHNV and YYDKDF (reference sequence). The CDR3 has 14 residues. Trimming removed 3 bases at V and 5 bases at J, with 10 bases between. CDR3 residues: CATSRKGGNEKLFF. As DNA, the CDR3 is TGTGCCACCAGCAGGAAGGGGGGGAATGAAAAACTGTTTTTT. Full variable domain (remainder filled in from reference TRBV15 and TRBJ1-4): DAMVIQNPRYQVTQFGKPVTLSCSQTLNHNVMYWYQQKSSQAPKLLFHYYDKDFNNEADTPDNFQSRRPNTSFCFLDIRSPGLGDTAMYLCATSRKGGNEKLFFGSGTQLSVL.

The V call is TRBV30, the J call TRBJ2-7, with D possibly being TRBD2 (6 bases). Per the germline V gene, CDR1 is GTSNPN and CDR2 is SVGIG (reference sequence). CDR3 length equals 12 residues. V was trimmed by 3 bases and J by 2 bases, leaving 8 bases between them. The CDR3 sequence is CAWRGLAYEQYF. Written as DNA, the CDR3 is TGTGCCTGGAGGGGACTTGCCTACGAGCAGTACTTC.

The chain uses TRBV7-8 and TRBJ1-4, with unresolved D. Per germline, CDR1 SGHVS and CDR2 FQNEAQ. Trimming pared 4 bases from V and 7 bases from J, leaving 13 bases between. The CDR3 consists of 14 residues. The CDR3 loop is CASSYQDLAEKLFF. The CDR3 bases are TGTGCCAGCAGCTACCAGGACCTAGCTGAAAAACTGTTTTTT.

CDR3 protein: CASSFELARNEQFF. CDR3 DNA sequence: TGTGCCAGCAGCTTCGAGCTAGCGAGGAATGAGCAGTTCTTC. The rearrangement uses TRBV11-1 and TRBJ2-1, with D tentatively TRBD2 (6 bases). CDR1 is SGHAT and CDR2 is FQDESV in the germline V gene (reference sequence). Trimming cost V 3 bases and J 7 bases, with 13 bases left between them. This CDR3 is built from 14 residues. Full variable domain (missing parts from reference TRBV11-1 and TRBJ2-1): EAEVAQSPRYKITEKSQAVAFWCDPISGHATLYWYRQILGQGPELLVQFQDESVVDDSQLPKDRFSAERLKGVDSTLKIQPAELGDSAMYLCASSFELARNEQFFGPGTRLTVL.

The rearrangement joins TRBV5-6 to TRBJ2-1; D possibly corresponds to TRBD2 (6 bases). V was clipped by 2 bases and J by 3 bases, with 9 bases between them. Germline CDR1 SGHDT, CDR2 YYEEEE. CDR3 length equals 14 residues. Written as DNA, the CDR3 is TGTGCCAGCAGCTTCCGACTAGACTACAATGAGCAGTTCTTC. It yields the protein CASSFRLDYNEQFF.

The chain joins TRBV6-1 to TRBJ2-1; the match to TRBD2 covers 8 bases. J was trimmed by 6 bases and V by 4 bases; bases with no gene match: 11. The germline CDR1 and CDR2 sequences are MNHNS and SASEGT. The CDR3 contains 16 residues. CDR3 coding DNA: TGTGCCAGCAGTGTTGTCGGGACTAGAGGACTCAATGAGCAGTTCTTC. This codes for CASSVVGTRGLNEQFF.

This clone was counted only a few times. V usage is TRBV21-1 and J usage is TRBJ1-6. TRBV21-1 is a documented pseudogene. The CDR3 is 17 residues long. CDR3 region: CASSKGGLLPNPSPLHF. Here the CDR3 DNA reads TGTGCCAGCAGCAAAGGAGGTTTACTACCGAATCCCTCACCCCTCCACTTT.

The genes are TRBV4-1 and TRBJ2-6; tentatively, D is TRBD2 (5 bases). The CDR3 length is 19 residues. V was shortened by 0 bases and J by 2 bases, with 17 bases between the two germline ends. Germline V gene sequence: CDR1 MGHRA, CDR2 YSYEKL. The CDR3 nucleotides are TGCGCCAGCAGCCAAGATTTGGGCAGCGGAACCCCTGGGGCCAACGTCCTGACTTTC. Protein: CASSQDLGSGTPGANVLTF.

V is TRBV7-8 and J is TRBJ1-1, with 7 bases lining up with TRBD1. Germline V CDR1 and CDR2: SGHVS, FQNEAQ. V dropped 5 bases and J dropped 2; count of bases not matched to a gene: 8. The CDR3 has 15 residues. The CDR3 DNA is TGTGCCAGCAGCCAAAGACAGGGATACAACACTGAAGCTTTCTTT. It translates to CASSQRQGYNTEAFF. The variable domain in full, completed from reference TRBV7-8 and TRBJ1-1, reads GAGVSQSPRYKVAKRGQDVALRCDPISGHVSLFWYQQALGQGPEFLTYFQNEAQLDKSGLPSDRFFAERPEGSVSTLKIQRTQQEDSAVYLCASSQRQGYNTEAFFGQGTRLTVV.

CDR3 sequence: CASSTGLSKQFF. CDR3 nucleotide sequence: TGTGCCAGCAGTACGGGACTCTCTAAGCAGTTCTTC. The chain recombines TRBV6-5 with TRBJ2-1; tentative D call: TRBD2 (6 bases). Germline CDR1 MNHEY, CDR2 SVGAGI. Trimming removed 5 bases from V and 11 bases from J, with 13 bases in between. CDR3 length: 12 residues.

The CDR3 nucleotides read TGTGCCAAATCGGGCTACACCTTC. This translates into CAKSGYTF. The V and J genes are TRBV7-3 and TRBJ1-2; D gene unclear. Trimming left V 10 bases short and J 8 bases short, with 5 bases between. This CDR3 is 8 amino acids long. Germline loops: CDR1 SGHTA, CDR2 FQGTGA.